The 18 T cell receptor beta chains reported below all come from one sample, sequenced in a study of cytotoxic CD8 clonotypes in ibrutinib-treated CLL (dated by TCRdb to the early 2020s). Preparation of the library involved the immunoSEQ multiplex PCR assay. TCRdb obtained this table from immuneACCESS and retained in-frame rearrangements with V and J assigned. These tables miss some clones; where compared with another copy, unresolved V genes account for less than half of the shortfall, and the remainder is unexplained. In this sample the table shows 150,000 or so clones, about 84% of which occur a single time. The top ten hold approximately 7.6% of the sample. The sequencing here drew on PBMCs, taken after 36 months of ibrutinib treatment. These receptors were collected from a human donor with chronic lymphocytic leukemia.

The rearrangement joins TRBV6-5 to TRBJ1-4, with D hard to call. In germline, CDR1 is MNHEY, CDR2 SVGAGI. The V end lost 6 bases, the J end lost 8 bases, and 19 bases lay between the germline ends. The CDR3 totals 15 residues. Here the CDR3 DNA reads TGTGCCAGCAGGACGTGGGGTGGTTCGGGGGAAAAACTGTTTTTT. Translated: CASRTWGGSGEKLFF.

The chain employs TRBV19 and TRBJ2-1; maybe TRBD1 (7 bases). The CDR3 contains 13 residues. Germline V gene lookup returns CDR1 LNHDA and CDR2 SQIVND (reference sequence). Trimming shortened V by 3 bases and J by 5 bases, and 8 bases separated the two germline ends. CDR3 loop: CASSIRGDNEQFF. The CDR3 DNA reads as TGTGCCAGTAGTATCAGGGGGGACAATGAGCAGTTCTTC.

The V and J genes are TRBV6-1 and TRBJ1-2; no definite D call. The V end lost 8 bases, the J end lost 4 bases, and 14 bases lay between the germline ends. The germline gives CDR1 MNHNS, CDR2 SASEGT. CDR3 length: 13 residues. The CDR3 DNA reads TGTGCCAGCTCGGCCCTGACGGGCTATGGCTACACCTTC. This translates into CASSALTGYGYTF.

The gene calls are TRBV6-4 and TRBJ2-3; D is possibly TRBD2 (7 bases). Trimming cost V 2 bases and J 4 bases, with 13 bases left between them. The germline V gene has CDR1 MRHNA and CDR2 SNTAGT. The CDR3 runs 15 residues. CDR3 nucleotide sequence: TGTGCCAGCAGTGACGGGGGGGCCGAGCCAGATACGCAGTATTTT. Translating it yields CASSDGGAEPDTQYF.

The V call is TRBV14, the J call TRBJ1-6; a weak D match, TRBD1 (5 bases). The CDR3 runs 14 residues. Germline assignment: CDR1 SGHDN and CDR2 FVKESK. Trimming stripped 1 base from V and 7 bases from J, with 8 bases between. Written as DNA, the CDR3 is TGTGCCAGCAGCCAAGTTCCAGGGAATTCACCCCTCCACTTT. It translates to CASSQVPGNSPLHF.

The chain uses TRBV28 and TRBJ1-1, with a weak D call TRBD1 (5 bases). Trimming cost V 5 bases and J 7 bases, with 20 bases left between them. Germline V lookup: CDR1 MDHEN, CDR2 SYDVKM. The CDR3 sequence is 15 residues long. The CDR3 nucleotides read TGTGCCAGCAGTGGGGCGGACGCGGGGAACGGTGAAGCTTTCTTT. It yields the protein CASSGADAGNGEAFF. Full variable domain (outside the CDR3, taken from reference TRBV28 and TRBJ1-1): DVKVTQSSRYLVKRTGEKVFLECVQDMDHENMFWYRQDPGLGLRLIYFSYDVKMKEKGDIPEGYSVSREKKERFSLILESASTNQTSMYLCASSGADAGNGEAFFGQGTRLTVV.

This clone was counted a few times. This chain connects TRBV10-1 to TRBJ1-1; D gene uncertain. CDR1 is WNHNN, CDR2 SYGVQD, per germline (reference sequence). V was clipped by 2 bases and J by 4 bases, with 8 bases between them. CDR3 length: 13 amino acids. CDR3 sequence (DNA): TGCGCCAGCAGTGAGGGGGTATCCACTGAAGCTTTCTTT. The encoded protein is CASSEGVSTEAFF.

This clone was counted once. The chain is built from TRBV5-6 and TRBJ2-1; 8 nucleotides line up with TRBD2. V shed 4 bases and J 0 bases; nucleotides not matched to a gene: 6. Germline V gene lookup returns CDR1 SGHDT and CDR2 YYEEEE. The CDR3 extends over 16 amino acids. In nucleotides, the CDR3 is TGTGCCAGCAGCCCCTTAGCGGGAAGCTCCTACAATGAGCAGTTCTTC. This translates into CASSPLAGSSYNEQFF.

J is TRBJ1-6 and V is TRBV19, with D perhaps TRBD1 (5 bases). Trimming stripped 6 bases from V and 9 bases from J, with 15 bases between. There are 14 residues in the CDR3. CDR1 and CDR2 from the germline V gene are LNHDA and SQIVND (reference sequence). This CDR3 is CASRRRDGGSPLHF. CDR3 in DNA: TGTGCCAGTAGGCGCCGGGACGGCGGTTCACCCCTCCACTTT.

V is TRBV6-1 and J is TRBJ2-1; TRBD2 aligns across 8 bases. Germline lookup yields CDR1 MNHNS and CDR2 SASEGT. The CDR3 covers 16 residues. V shed 4 bases and J 9 bases; nucleotides not matched to a gene: 14. The CDR3 loop is CASSVSAGGAGSEQFF. In nucleotides, the CDR3 is TGTGCCAGCAGTGTCTCTGCCGGGGGGGCCGGCAGTGAGCAGTTCTTC.

This chain joins TRBV6-5 and TRBJ2-5; tentative D call: TRBD1 (6 bases). The CDR3 length is 14 residues. The germline gives CDR1 MNHEY, CDR2 SVGAGI. V lost 4 bases and J lost 5, with 14 bases in between. CDR3 bases: TGTGCCAGCAGTTCCGAACAGGGTAGGGAGACCCAGTACTTC. Translated: CASSSEQGRETQYF.

The V call is TRBV2, the J call TRBJ1-5; weak D call: TRBD1 (5 bases). The germline V and J ends were trimmed by 8 bases and 5 bases, with 22 bases remaining between them. Germline assignment: CDR1 SNHLY and CDR2 FYNNEI. The CDR3 covers 16 residues. CDR3 in amino acids: CASHTPLTALDQPQHF. The DNA of the CDR3 is TGTGCCAGCCACACCCCCCTGACAGCCCTAGATCAGCCCCAGCATTTT.

This clone was observed a few times. The V gene is TRBV18, the J gene TRBJ1-5; TRBD1 might be the D (6 bases). Trimming removed 4 bases at V and 4 bases at J, with 8 bases between. The CDR3 is 13 amino acids. Per the germline V gene, CDR1 is KGHSH and CDR2 is LQKENI. The chain's CDR3 is CASSLTGNQPQHF. In DNA, the CDR3 is TGTGCCAGCTCACTCACAGGGAATCAGCCCCAGCATTTT.

The V and J genes are TRBV19 and TRBJ2-5; 8 nucleotides align to TRBD2. The CDR3 spans 17 residues. Germline-derived CDR1 and CDR2 are LNHDA and SQIVND (reference sequence). Unmatched junction bases numbered 14, after V lost 3 bases and J lost 5 bases. The CDR3 region is CASSIRPMGTRVETQYF. The CDR3 DNA sequence: TGTGCCAGTAGTATCCGCCCGATGGGGACTAGGGTGGAGACCCAGTACTTC.

This rearrangement joins TRBV5-1 to TRBJ1-2; no firm D call. The germline V gene has CDR1 SGHRS and CDR2 YFSETQ. Trimming took off 2 bases at V and 3 bases at J, with 8 bases between the two ends. The CDR3 runs 13 residues. The CDR3 is CASSFNGYYGYTF. Here the CDR3 DNA reads TGCGCCAGCAGCTTTAACGGGTACTATGGCTACACCTTC. The full variable domain, completed using reference TRBV5-1 and TRBJ1-2, is KAGVTQTPRYLIKTRGQQVTLSCSPISGHRSVSWYQQTPGQGLQFLFEYFSETQRNKGNFPGRFSGRQFSNSRSEMNVSTLELGDSALYLCASSFNGYYGYTFGSGTRLTVV.

This clone appeared a single time. The rearrangement uses TRBV29-1 and TRBJ2-7; TRBD1 matches 10 bases. Per germline, CDR1 SQVTM and CDR2 ANQGSEA. V shed 7 bases and J 4 bases; nucleotides not matched to a gene: 13. The CDR3 runs to 15 residues. This CDR3 is CSAETGTGDEYEQYF. CDR3 DNA: TGCAGCGCCGAGACCGGGACAGGGGACGAGTACGAGCAGTACTTC.

The table lists this clone with a few counts. The rearrangement uses TRBV28 and TRBJ1-2, with D possibly TRBD1 on 5 matching bases. Trimming took 6 bases from V and 8 from J, leaving 16 bases between them. The CDR3 is 13 residues long. Looked up from germline, CDR1 is MDHEN and CDR2 is SYDVKM. The CDR3 protein is CASRTQSGLGYTF. As DNA, the CDR3 is TGTGCCAGCAGAACCCAATCGGGGCTCGGCTACACCTTC.

The table lists this clone with a count of one. V is TRBV6-6 and J is TRBJ2-1; the D gene is possibly TRBD2 (6 bases). Germline CDR1 reads MNHNY; CDR2 reads SVGAGI (reference sequence). This CDR3 is built from 16 residues. V was trimmed by 2 bases and J by 6 bases, leaving 17 bases between them. In nucleotides, the CDR3 is TGTGCCAGCAGTTACCAGGGCCGGGAGCCGGGCAATGAGCAGTTCTTC. This gives the protein CASSYQGREPGNEQFF.